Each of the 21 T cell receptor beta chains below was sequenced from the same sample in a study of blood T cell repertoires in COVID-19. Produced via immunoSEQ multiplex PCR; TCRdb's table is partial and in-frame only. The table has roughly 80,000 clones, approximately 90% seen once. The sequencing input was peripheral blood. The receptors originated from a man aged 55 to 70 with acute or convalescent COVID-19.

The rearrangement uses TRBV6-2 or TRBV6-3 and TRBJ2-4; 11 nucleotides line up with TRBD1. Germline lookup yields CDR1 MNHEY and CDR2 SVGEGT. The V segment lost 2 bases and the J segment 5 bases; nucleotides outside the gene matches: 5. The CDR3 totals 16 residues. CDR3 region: CASSYRTGGAQNIQYF. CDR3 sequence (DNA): TGTGCCAGCAGTTACCGGACAGGGGGCGCACAAAACATTCAGTACTTC.

The CDR3 protein is CASRPTRASGRMETQYF. The CDR3 DNA is TGTGCCAGCAGACCCACCCGGGCTAGCGGGAGAATGGAGACCCAGTACTTC. The gene calls are TRBV28 and TRBJ2-5, with 10 bases that match TRBD2. This CDR3 spans 17 amino acids. The V segment lost 6 bases and the J segment 5 bases; nucleotides outside the gene matches: 15. The germline CDR1 and CDR2 sequences are MDHEN and SYDVKM. The full variable domain, its missing parts supplied by reference TRBV28 and TRBJ2-5, is DVKVTQSSRYLVKRTGEKVFLECVQDMDHENMFWYRQDPGLGLRLIYFSYDVKMKEKGDIPEGYSVSREKKERFSLILESASTNQTSMYLCASRPTRASGRMETQYFGPGTRLLVL.

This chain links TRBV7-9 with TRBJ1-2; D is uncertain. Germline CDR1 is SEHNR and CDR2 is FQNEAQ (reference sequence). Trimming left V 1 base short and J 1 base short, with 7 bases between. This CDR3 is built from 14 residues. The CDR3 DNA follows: TGTGCCAGCAGCTTAGTGGGAGGTAACTATGGCTACACCTTC. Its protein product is CASSLVGGNYGYTF.

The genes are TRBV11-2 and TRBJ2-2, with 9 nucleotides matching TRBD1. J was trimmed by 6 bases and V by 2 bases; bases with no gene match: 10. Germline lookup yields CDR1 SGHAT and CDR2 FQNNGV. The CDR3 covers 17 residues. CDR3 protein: CASSLRGGQGRSGELFF. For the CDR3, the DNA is TGTGCCAGCAGCTTAAGGGGCGGACAGGGGAGGTCCGGGGAGCTGTTTTTT.

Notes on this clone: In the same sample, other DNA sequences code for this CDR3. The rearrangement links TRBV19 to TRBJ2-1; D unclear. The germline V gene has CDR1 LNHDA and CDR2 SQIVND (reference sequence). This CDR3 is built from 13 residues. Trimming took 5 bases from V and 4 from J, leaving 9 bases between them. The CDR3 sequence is CASSPFSYNEQFF. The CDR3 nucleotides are TGTGCCAGTAGTCCCTTCAGTTACAATGAGCAGTTCTTC.

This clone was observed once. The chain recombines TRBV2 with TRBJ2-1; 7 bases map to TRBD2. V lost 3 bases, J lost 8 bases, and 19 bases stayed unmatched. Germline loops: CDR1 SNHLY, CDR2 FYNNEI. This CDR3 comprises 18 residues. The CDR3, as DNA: TGTGCCAGCAGTGATGGGTTAGCGCCGGGACTAACCCTGTATGAGCAGTTCTTC. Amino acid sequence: CASSDGLAPGLTLYEQFF.

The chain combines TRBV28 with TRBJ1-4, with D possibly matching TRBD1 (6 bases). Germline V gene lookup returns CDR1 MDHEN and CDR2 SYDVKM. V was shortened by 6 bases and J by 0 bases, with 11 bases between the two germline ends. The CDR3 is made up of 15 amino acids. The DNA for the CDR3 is TGTGCCAGCAGGCTACAGGGTCCAACTAATGAAAAACTGTTTTTT. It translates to CASRLQGPTNEKLFF.

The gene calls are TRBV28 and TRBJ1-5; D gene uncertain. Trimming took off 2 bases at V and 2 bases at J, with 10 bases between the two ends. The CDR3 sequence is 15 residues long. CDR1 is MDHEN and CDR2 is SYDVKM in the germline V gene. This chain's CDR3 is CASSLGGSGNQPQHF. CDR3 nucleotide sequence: TGTGCCAGCAGTTTAGGAGGGAGCGGCAATCAGCCCCAGCATTTT. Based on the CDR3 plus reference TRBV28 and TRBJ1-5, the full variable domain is DVKVTQSSRYLVKRTGEKVFLECVQDMDHENMFWYRQDPGLGLRLIYFSYDVKMKEKGDIPEGYSVSREKKERFSLILESASTNQTSMYLCASSLGGSGNQPQHFGDGTRLSIL.

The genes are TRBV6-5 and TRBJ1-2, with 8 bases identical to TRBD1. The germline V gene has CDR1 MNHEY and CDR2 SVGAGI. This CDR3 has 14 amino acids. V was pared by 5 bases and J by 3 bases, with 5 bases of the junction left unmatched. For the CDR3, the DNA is TGTGCCAGCAGTACCCGGACAGGGTACTATGGCTACACCTTC. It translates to CASSTRTGYYGYTF.

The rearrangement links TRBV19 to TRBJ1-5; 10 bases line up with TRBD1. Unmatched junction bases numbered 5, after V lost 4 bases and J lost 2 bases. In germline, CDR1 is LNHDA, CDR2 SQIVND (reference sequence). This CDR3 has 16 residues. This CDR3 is CASSNDRGLRNQPQHF. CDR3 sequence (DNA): TGTGCCAGTAGTAATGACAGGGGGCTGCGCAATCAGCCCCAGCATTTT.

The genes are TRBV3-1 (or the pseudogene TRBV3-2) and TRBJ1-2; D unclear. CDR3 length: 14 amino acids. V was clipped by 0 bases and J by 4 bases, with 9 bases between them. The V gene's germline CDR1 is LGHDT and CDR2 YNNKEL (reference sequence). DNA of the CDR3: TGTGCCAGCAGCCAAGATATGGCATCCTATGGCTACACCTTC. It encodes CASSQDMASYGYTF.

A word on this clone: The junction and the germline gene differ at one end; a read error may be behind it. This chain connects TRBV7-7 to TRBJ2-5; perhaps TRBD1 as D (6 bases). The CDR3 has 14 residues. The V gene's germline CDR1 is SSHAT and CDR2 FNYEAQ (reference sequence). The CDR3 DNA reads TGTGCTAGCAGCTCATCCGGGACACAAGAGACCCAGTACTTC. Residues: CASSSSGTQETQYF.

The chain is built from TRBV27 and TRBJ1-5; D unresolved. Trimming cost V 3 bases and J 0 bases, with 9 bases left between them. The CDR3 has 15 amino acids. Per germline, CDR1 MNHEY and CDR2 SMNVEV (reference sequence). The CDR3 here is CASSFSRDSNQPQHF. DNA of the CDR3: TGTGCCAGCAGTTTTTCCCGAGATAGCAATCAGCCCCAGCATTTT.

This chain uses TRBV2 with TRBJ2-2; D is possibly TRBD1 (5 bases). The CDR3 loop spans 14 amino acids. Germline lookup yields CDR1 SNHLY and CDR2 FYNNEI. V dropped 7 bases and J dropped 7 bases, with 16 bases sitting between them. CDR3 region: CASTNRRAGGELFF. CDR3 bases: TGTGCCAGCACTAACCGCAGGGCTGGCGGGGAGCTGTTTTTT.

CDR3 region: CASGLGSGDGYEQYF. In DNA, the CDR3 is TGTGCTAGTGGTTTGGGCAGCGGGGACGGCTACGAGCAGTACTTC. J is TRBJ2-7 and V is TRBV12-5; 7 nucleotides agree with TRBD2. This CDR3 has 15 residues. The V segment lost 1 base and the J segment 3 bases; nucleotides outside the gene matches: 6. The germline V gene has CDR1 LGHNT and CDR2 FRNRAP. The full variable domain, completed using reference TRBV12-5 and TRBJ2-7, is DARVTQTPRHKVTEMGQEVTMRCQPILGHNTVFWYRQTMMQGLELLAYFRNRAPLDDSGMPKDRFSAEMPDATLATLKIQPSEPRDSAVYFCASGLGSGDGYEQYFGPGTRLTVT.

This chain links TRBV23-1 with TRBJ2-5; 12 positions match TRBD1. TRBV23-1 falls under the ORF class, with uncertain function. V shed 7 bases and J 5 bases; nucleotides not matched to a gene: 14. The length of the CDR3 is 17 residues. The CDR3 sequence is CASMKPPGQGAWETQYF. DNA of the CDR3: TGCGCCAGCATGAAACCCCCGGGACAGGGGGCTTGGGAGACCCAGTACTTC.

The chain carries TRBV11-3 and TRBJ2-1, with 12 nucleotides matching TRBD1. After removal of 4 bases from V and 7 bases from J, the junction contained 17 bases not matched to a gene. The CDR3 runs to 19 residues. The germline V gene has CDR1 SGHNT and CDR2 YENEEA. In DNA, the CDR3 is TGTGCCAGCAGCTCTCCGGGACAGGGGGCGGTTAGCGGGAGGAATGAGCAGTTCTTC. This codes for CASSSPGQGAVSGRNEQFF.

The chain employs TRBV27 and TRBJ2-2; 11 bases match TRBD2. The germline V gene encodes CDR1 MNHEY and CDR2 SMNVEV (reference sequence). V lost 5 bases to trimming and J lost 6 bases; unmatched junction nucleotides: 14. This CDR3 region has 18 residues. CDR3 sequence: CASSTLLAGALGSGELFF. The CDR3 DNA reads TGTGCCAGCAGTACCCTACTAGCGGGAGCTTTGGGGTCCGGGGAGCTGTTTTTT.

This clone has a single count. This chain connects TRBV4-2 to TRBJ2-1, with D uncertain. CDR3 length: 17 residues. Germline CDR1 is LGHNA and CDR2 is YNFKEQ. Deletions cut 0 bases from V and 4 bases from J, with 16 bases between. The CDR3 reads CASSQEPSSTTYNEQFF. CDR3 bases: TGTGCCAGCAGCCAAGAGCCAAGTTCTACCACGTACAATGAGCAGTTCTTC.

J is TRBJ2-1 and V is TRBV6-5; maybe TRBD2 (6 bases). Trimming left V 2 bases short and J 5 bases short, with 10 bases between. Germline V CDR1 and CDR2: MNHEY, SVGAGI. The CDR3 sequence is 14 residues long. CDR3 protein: CASSYGDSDNEQFF. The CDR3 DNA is TGTGCCAGCAGTTACGGGGACTCGGACAATGAGCAGTTCTTC.

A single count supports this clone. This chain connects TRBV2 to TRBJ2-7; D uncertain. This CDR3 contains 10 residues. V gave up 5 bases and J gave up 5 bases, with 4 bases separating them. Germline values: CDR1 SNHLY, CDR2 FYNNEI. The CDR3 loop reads CASSYNEQYF. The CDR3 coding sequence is TGTGCCAGCAGTTACAACGAGCAGTACTTC. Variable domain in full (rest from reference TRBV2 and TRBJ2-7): EPEVTQTPSHQVTQMGQEVILRCVPISNHLYFYWYRQILGQKVEFLVSFYNNEISEKSEIFDDQFSVERPDGSNFTLKIRSTKLEDSAMYFCASSYNEQYFGPGTRLTVT.